This T cell receptor (beta chain) was profiled in a study of blood T cell repertoires in COVID-19. The trim removed 4 bases at V and 9 bases at J, leaving 8 bases unmatched. Looked up from germline, CDR1 is LGHDT and CDR2 is YNNKEL (reference sequence). The CDR3 consists of 16 residues. Using immunoSEQ multiplex PCR, the repertoire was profiled, and TCRdb retains in-frame clones only, with some absent. The repertoire includes about 70,000 clones, about four fifths of them detected once, and approximately 20% sits in the top ten. This chain uses TRBV3-1 (or the pseudogene TRBV3-2) with TRBJ2-1, with 14 nucleotides matching TRBD2. This TCR came from an older woman with acute or convalescent COVID-19. Sequencing input: peripheral blood. The CDR3, as DNA: TGTGCCAGCAGCCGAGGGACTAGCGGGAGTGTCGGTGAGCAGTTCTTC. It yields the protein CASSRGTSGSVGEQFF.